This T cell receptor beta chain stems from a study of shared clonotypes between healthy human individuals. With regard to this clone: Antigen: not known.

Profiling relied on immunoSEQ multiplex PCR, and the TCRdb table lists in-frame clones only, not all of them. This sample carries over a million clones, under 80% of them seen once, and the ten largest clones take about 1.5%. The CDR3 extends over 15 amino acids. V lost 5 bases, J lost 2 bases, and 5 bases stayed unmatched. CDR1 SNHLY and CDR2 FYNNEI come from the germline V gene. Study-wide results and limits: Across a handful of donors, naive CD4 shared roughly 5.1%, naive CD8 3.5% to 4%, memory CD4 more than 2%, memory CD8 around 0.42%. Genetic and exposure-history diversity was limited by the small donor number. Shared clonotypes across all four donors exceeded non-shared ones in generation probability.

The TCR originated in a man aged 18 to 35 in good health. Sequencing was carried out using memory CD4+ T cells sorted from blood. The subset was: CD45RA-negative fraction. The chain couples TRBV2 to TRBJ2-3, with 9 positions matching TRBD2. Written as DNA, the CDR3 is TGTGCCAGCAGTATAATAGCGGGAGTCACAGATACGCAGTATTTT. It encodes CASSIIAGVTDTQYF.